Following are 29 T cell receptor beta chains from one sample sequenced in a study of T cells in Graves' hyperthyroidism and ophthalmopathy. Amplification targeted TCR beta CDR3 regions from RNA transcripts. Carried out on the TCR CDR3, a first-round RT-PCR used the HTBI primer set. TCRdb reanalysed the multiplex PCR reads using MiXCR and keeps one entry per CDR3 protein. Among 300,000 to 450,000 distinct CDR3 sequences listed, approximately 17% were seen once. Input material: blood. The receptor set was obtained from a woman aged 30 to 39 with Graves' hyperthyroidism that later progressed to Graves' ophthalmopathy.

The V gene is TRBV6-1, the J gene TRBJ1-2; TRBD1 might be the D (6 bases). In germline, CDR1 is MNHNS, CDR2 SASEGT. The V and J ends lost 5 bases and 4 bases respectively, with 17 bases between them. There are 15 residues in the CDR3. CDR3 amino acids: CASSNRVRGGYGYTF. The DNA of the CDR3 is TGTGCCAGCAGTAACAGGGTGCGGGGAGGCTATGGCTACACCTTC.

CDR3: CSARDFDRANYGYTF. CDR3 nucleotides: TGCAGTGCTAGAGACTTCGACAGGGCTAACTATGGCTACACCTTC. This chain connects TRBV20-1 to TRBJ1-2, with 7 positions matching TRBD1. V lost 0 bases and J lost 0; bases outside the gene matches: 4. Germline V gives CDR1 DFQATT, CDR2 SNEGSKA (reference sequence). This CDR3 is 15 amino acids long.

This clonotype was counted between two and nine times. It may be a read error: a sequence one base away is much more abundant. CDR3 DNA sequence: TGTCCCAGCAGTTTTCCTAGCGGGAGGGTTGGGGCCAACGTCCTGACTTTC. As protein: CPSSFPSGRVGANVLTF. This chain links TRBV12-3 or TRBV12-4 with TRBJ2-6; TRBD2 matches at 12 bases. The CDR3 loop spans 17 amino acids.

This clonotype appeared many times. The chain uses TRBV19 and TRBJ1-1; D is unresolved. The germline CDR1 and CDR2 sequences are LNHDA and SQIVND (reference sequence). V lost 10 bases and J 4 bases, leaving 22 bases between the germline ends. This CDR3 comprises 15 residues. In DNA, the CDR3 is TGTGCCACCTCCCCGAGAGGGATCCTGACCACTGAAGCTTTCTTT. Its protein product is CATSPRGILTTEAFF.

This clonotype was seen repeatedly, ten times or more. The gene calls are TRBV7-9 and TRBJ2-3, with D uncertain. Trimming pared 2 bases from V and 2 bases from J, leaving 11 bases between. Germline-derived CDR1 and CDR2 are SEHNR and FQNEAQ (reference sequence). CDR3 length equals 15 residues. CDR3 bases: TGTGCCAGCAGCTTATTACCCCGGTCCACAGATACGCAGTATTTT. Residues: CASSLLPRSTDTQYF.

This clonotype was recorded many times. The chain uses TRBV10-3 and TRBJ2-7; unclear D gene. The CDR3 consists of 16 residues. Between the trimmed V and J ends, which lost 3 bases and 0 bases, there was a span of 15 bases. The germline V gene encodes CDR1 ENHRY and CDR2 SYGVKD. CDR3 sequence reads: CAISDRGGPLSYEQYF. CDR3 DNA sequence: TGTGCCATCAGTGATCGCGGCGGCCCCCTCTCCTACGAGCAGTACTTC.

About this clonotype itself: This may be a read error: a much more frequent sequence differs by one nucleotide. J is TRBJ2-3 and V is TRBV10-3; a possible D gene is TRBD1 (5 bases). Germline CDR1 and CDR2: ENHRY and SYGVKD. V shed 7 bases and J shed 4 bases, with 24 bases lying between them. CDR3 size: 17 residues. CDR3 nucleotide sequence: TGTGCCATCAATGATTTCACCGACGGCAGGGCCGCAGATACGCAGTATTTT. It yields the protein CAINDFTDGRAADTQYF.

This sequence joins TRBV28 and TRBJ1-5, with a tentative D call TRBD1 (5 bases). This CDR3 is built from 16 residues. The V end lost 3 bases, the J end lost 0 bases, and 12 bases lay between the germline ends. In germline, CDR1 is MDHEN, CDR2 SYDVKM. In DNA, the CDR3 is TGTGCCAGCAGTTTCGGGGGATTTAATAGCAATCAGCCCCAGCATTTT. Protein product: CASSFGGFNSNQPQHF.

This clonotype was seen at least ten times. V gene TRBV28 combines with J gene TRBJ2-3; D not certain. Germline loops: CDR1 MDHEN, CDR2 SYDVKM. The CDR3 has 11 amino acids. The V and J ends lost 7 bases and 3 bases respectively, with 5 bases between them. The CDR3, as DNA: TGTGCCAGCAAATTAACAGATACGCAGTATTTT. As protein: CASKLTDTQYF.

The chain couples TRBV7-2 to TRBJ2-5; 13 positions agree with TRBD2. The ends lost 6 bases at V and 4 bases at J; junction bases unmatched: 8. The CDR3 totals 16 residues. Germline assignment: CDR1 SGHTA and CDR2 FQGNSA. CDR3 sequence reads: CASSQRRLAGGETQYF. The CDR3 DNA follows: TGTGCCAGCAGTCAACGGCGACTAGCGGGGGGAGAGACCCAGTACTTC.

This clonotype was detected only a few times. The J gene is TRBJ1-5, the V gene TRBV4-1, with D tentatively TRBD1 (5 bases). Trimming pared 2 bases from V and 5 bases from J, leaving 10 bases between. The CDR3 spans 14 residues. The germline gives CDR1 MGHRA, CDR2 YSYEKL. CDR3 amino acids: CASSQPGADQPQHF. In nucleotides, the CDR3 is TGCGCCAGCAGCCAACCTGGGGCGGATCAGCCCCAGCATTTT.

This clonotype has at least ten counts. The CDR3 sequence: CASSVAGGAQETQYF. CDR3 DNA: TGTGCCAGCAGCGTAGCTGGAGGGGCCCAAGAGACCCAGTACTTC. The genes are TRBV9 and TRBJ2-5; D might be TRBD2 (6 bases). There are 15 residues in the CDR3. Germline V lookup: CDR1 SGDLS, CDR2 YYNGEE. V lost 0 bases to trimming and J lost 1 base, with 10 bases between them.

This clonotype was counted at least ten times. The chain links TRBV7-8 to TRBJ1-5; 7 positions match TRBD1. Germline V gene sequence: CDR1 SGHVS, CDR2 FQNEAQ. V dropped 6 bases and J dropped 1; count of bases not matched to a gene: 15. The CDR3 spans 18 residues. CDR3 DNA sequence: TGTGCCAGCAGTCCAAAGGGACAGTTAATTCCAAGCAATCAGCCCCAGCATTTT. Its protein product is CASSPKGQLIPSNQPQHF.

This clonotype showed up many times. V is TRBV3-1 and J is TRBJ2-3; tentatively, D is TRBD2 (5 bases). Germline V CDR1 and CDR2: LGHDT, YNNKEL (reference sequence). The CDR3 loop spans 15 amino acids. Trimming stripped 0 bases from V and 6 bases from J, with 13 bases between. The CDR3 is CASSQDYEGTDTQYF. CDR3 nucleotide sequence: TGTGCCAGCAGCCAAGATTACGAGGGAACCGATACGCAGTATTTT.

This clonotype was detected many times. This rearrangement joins TRBV7-9 to TRBJ1-1, with D possibly being TRBD1 (5 bases). The ends were cut back, 2 bases at V and 6 bases at J, with 10 bases in the middle. Germline V gives CDR1 SEHNR, CDR2 FQNEAQ (reference sequence). The CDR3 extends over 13 amino acids. The CDR3 region is CASSLQGTAEAFF. As DNA, the CDR3 is TGTGCCAGCAGCTTACAGGGCACAGCTGAAGCTTTCTTT.

As regards this clonotype: This could be a read error, since a much larger clone is one nucleotide away. The V and J genes are TRBV29-1 and TRBJ1-2, with TRBD1 matching 9 bases. Germline V gene sequence: CDR1 SQVTM, CDR2 ANQGSEA. Trimming at V came to 6 bases and at J to 1 base, leaving 3 bases not matched to a gene. The CDR3 extends over 13 amino acids. The CDR3 reads CSVQGQGNYGYTF. For the CDR3, the DNA is TGCAGCGTGCAGGGACAGGGTAACTATGGCTACACCTTC. Looking up the rest from reference TRBV29-1 and TRBJ1-2 gives the full variable domain: SAVISQKPSRDICQRGTSLTIQCQVDSQVTMMFWYRQQPGQSLTLIATANQGSEATYESGFVIDKFPISRPNLTFSTLTVSNMSPEDSSIYLCSVQGQGNYGYTFGSGTRLTVV.

The rearrangement joins TRBV3-1 to TRBJ2-3; TRBD2 matches at 13 bases. With 0 bases clipped from V and 2 bases from J, the junction kept 8 bases outside the gene matches. The CDR3 contains 19 residues. Germline CDR1 is LGHDT and CDR2 is YNNKEL (reference sequence). CDR3 coding DNA: TGTGCCAGCAGCCAAGATCCTCTGACTAGCGGGGGGCCCACAGATACGCAGTATTTT. Residues: CASSQDPLTSGGPTDTQYF.

This clonotype was counted at least ten times. This rearrangement joins TRBV27 to TRBJ1-6, with D uncertain. Deletions cut 6 bases from V and 0 bases from J, with 12 bases between. CDR1 MNHEY and CDR2 SMNVEV come from the germline V gene (reference sequence). The CDR3 has 16 amino acids. CDR3 protein: CASRTSQSSYNSPLHF. Here the CDR3 DNA reads TGTGCCAGCAGGACCTCACAGAGCTCCTATAATTCACCCCTCCACTTT.

There are many counts of this clonotype. The chain links TRBV5-1 to TRBJ2-1; 8 nucleotides agree with TRBD2. The trim removed 7 bases at V and 0 bases at J, leaving 6 bases unmatched. The CDR3 spans 15 residues. Germline CDR1 is SGHRS and CDR2 is YFSETQ. CDR3 bases: TGCGCCAGCCAGGAGCGGGGGCCCTCCTACAATGAGCAGTTCTTC. This gives the protein CASQERGPSYNEQFF. Filled out from reference TRBV5-1 and TRBJ2-1, the complete variable domain reads KAGVTQTPRYLIKTRGQQVTLSCSPISGHRSVSWYQQTPGQGLQFLFEYFSETQRNKGNFPGRFSGRQFSNSRSEMNVSTLELGDSALYLCASQERGPSYNEQFFGPGTRLTVL.

This clonotype was counted many times. The gene calls are TRBV30 and TRBJ2-7; 7 bases fit TRBD1. The CDR3 length is 15 residues. V lost 4 bases, J lost 8 bases, and 17 bases stayed unmatched. CDR1 is GTSNPN and CDR2 is SVGIG in the germline V gene (reference sequence). Here the CDR3 reads CAWTRTGENRGQQYF. The CDR3, as DNA: TGTGCCTGGACCCGGACTGGAGAGAACAGGGGACAGCAGTACTTC.

Many counts were recorded for this clonotype. The chain is built from TRBV2 and TRBJ1-1; the match to TRBD1 covers 7 bases. CDR1 is SNHLY and CDR2 is FYNNEI in the germline V gene. V was clipped by 6 bases and J by 3 bases; unmatched bases: 10. CDR3 length equals 15 residues. The CDR3 loop reads CASRRTEGAYTEAFF. As DNA, the CDR3 is TGTGCCAGCAGGAGGACCGAGGGGGCCTACACTGAAGCTTTCTTT.

This clonotype has at least ten counts. The genes are TRBV14 and TRBJ1-2; 9 nucleotides match TRBD1. With 3 bases clipped from V and 4 bases from J, the junction kept 9 bases outside the gene matches. This CDR3 is built from 16 residues. The germline CDR1 and CDR2 sequences are SGHDN and FVKESK. The CDR3 protein is CASSHGGQGDFYGYTF. As DNA, the CDR3 is TGTGCCAGCAGCCATGGGGGACAGGGCGACTTCTATGGCTACACCTTC.

This clonotype was recorded at least ten times. The chain links TRBV24-1 to TRBJ2-5; 11 bases match TRBD2. The V segment lost 9 bases and the J segment 3 bases; nucleotides outside the gene matches: 2. The CDR3 spans 13 residues. Germline loops: CDR1 KGHDR, CDR2 SFDVKD. The CDR3 spells CATGTSGKETQYF. Written as DNA, the CDR3 is TGTGCCACCGGGACTAGCGGAAAAGAGACCCAGTACTTC.

This clonotype has ten or more counts. The chain links TRBV2 to TRBJ1-1; 8 positions match TRBD1. CDR1 is SNHLY, CDR2 FYNNEI, per germline. This CDR3 has 14 residues. V lost 2 bases to trimming and J lost 3 bases; unmatched junction nucleotides: 2. The chain's CDR3 is CASSENRGDTEAFF. Written as DNA, the CDR3 is TGTGCCAGCAGTGAAAACAGGGGGGACACTGAAGCTTTCTTT.

This clonotype was counted many times. The genes are TRBV2 and TRBJ2-1; 11 bases are a match to TRBD2. This CDR3 is 20 amino acids long. The V and J ends lost 2 bases and 4 bases, in that order; junction bases with no gene match: 16. Germline V gene data show CDR1 as SNHLY and CDR2 as FYNNEI. The CDR3 is CASSEILGLWGLAEYNEQFF. DNA for the CDR3: TGTGCCAGCAGTGAAATTCTAGGTTTATGGGGACTAGCGGAGTACAATGAGCAGTTCTTC.

This clonotype was seen more than once but under ten times. The chain carries TRBV5-1 and TRBJ2-2; perhaps TRBD2 as D (6 bases). Trimming shortened V by 2 bases and J by 7 bases, and 21 bases separated the two germline ends. The CDR3 totals 17 residues. Germline V lookup: CDR1 SGHRS, CDR2 YFSETQ. The CDR3 bases are TGCGCCAGCAGCTTTCATGGTTCGAATCGGCGGGGCGGGGAGCTGTTTTTT. It codes for CASSFHGSNRRGGELFF.

This clonotype was seen at least ten times. V is TRBV19 and J is TRBJ2-7; D gene ambiguous. The V end was cut by 3 bases, the J end by 0 bases, with 21 bases between. This CDR3 is 18 amino acids long. Germline CDR1 LNHDA, CDR2 SQIVND (reference sequence). CDR3 sequence (DNA): TGTGCCAGTAGTATTGTCAACCCCAGACCCCCGAGCTCCTACGAGCAGTACTTC. The encoded protein is CASSIVNPRPPSSYEQYF.

This clonotype was found many times. The J gene is TRBJ1-1, the V gene TRBV19; D ambiguous. Trimming shortened V by 3 bases and J by 5 bases, and 10 bases separated the two germline ends. In germline, CDR1 is LNHDA, CDR2 SQIVND (reference sequence). The CDR3 runs 13 residues. CDR3 loop: CASSIGVGTEAFF. The CDR3 DNA reads as TGTGCCAGTAGTATTGGGGTGGGGACTGAAGCTTTCTTT.

The chain uses TRBV18 and TRBJ2-1, with 7 bases identical to TRBD2. This CDR3 spans 17 amino acids. Germline CDR1 and CDR2: KGHSH and LQKENI. Trimming removed 6 bases from V and 2 bases from J; junction bases left unmatched: 13. Here the CDR3 DNA reads TGTGCCAGCTCGCTCCTATGGGGGGGGGACGCCTACAATGAGCAGTTCTTC. Its protein is CASSLLWGGDAYNEQFF. The complete variable domain, with remaining parts taken from reference TRBV18 and TRBJ2-1, reads NAGVMQNPRHLVRRRGQEARLRCSPMKGHSHVYWYRQLPEEGLKFMVYLQKENIIDESGMPKERFSAEFPKEGPSILRIQQVVRGDSAAYFCASSLLWGGDAYNEQFFGPGTRLTVL.